This record covers a single T cell receptor beta chain. Its target is not known. This sample stems from a study of T cell clones after liver transplantation. For the study at large: A pre-transplant mixed lymphocyte reaction with TCRbeta sequencing defined graft-donor-reactive clones followed in post-transplant blood.

Whole-study findings and limits: Conclusions were preliminary, with small, heterogeneous patient groups. Graft donor-reactive T cells possibly entered the graft instead of undergoing deletion.

TCRdb's table, derived via immunoSEQ multiplex PCR, lists solely in-frame clones and lacks some. The data contain 25,000 to 35,000 clones, 90% to 95% of them singletons. The CDR3 sequence is 16 residues long. Germline CDR1 and CDR2: SEHNR and FQNEAQ (reference sequence). The junction had 5 bases not matched to a gene; V was cut back by 1 base and J by 4 bases. This sample comprised CD8+ T cells from blood, obtained 12 months after liver transplant. This receptor was obtained from a human patient who received a liver transplant. The graft donor may account for some of the T cells. The chain has TRBV7-9 and TRBJ2-2; 8 positions agree with TRBD2. In nucleotides, the CDR3 is TGTGCCAGCAGCTTAGGGGTAGCGGGGCCCACCGGGGAGCTGTTTTTT. Protein product: CASSLGVAGPTGELFF.